Each of the 10 T cell receptor beta chains below was sequenced from the same sample in a study of OX40 agonist ivuxolimab in advanced cancers. Here immunoSEQ multiplex PCR was the method, and the copy in TCRdb shows in-frame clones only, minus some. The sample has 35,000 to 40,000 clones, under 90% seen once. The sequenced sample was CD4+ or CD8+ T cells sorted from blood, obtained in a trial of the OX40 agonist ivuxolimab. Receptors were obtained from an adult with an advanced solid tumor such as melanoma, head and neck, liver or kidney cancer.

V usage is TRBV10-1 and J usage is TRBJ2-3; D is unresolved. With 4 bases removed from V and 2 bases from J, the gap between germline ends came to 13 bases. The CDR3 sequence is 15 residues long. CDR1 WNHNN and CDR2 SYGVQD come from the germline V gene (reference sequence). The chain's CDR3 is CASSGRTGFTDTQYF. CDR3 sequence (DNA): TGCGCCAGCAGTGGAAGGACGGGTTTCACAGATACGCAGTATTTT.

This clone has more than one count but fewer than ten. This rearrangement joins TRBV6-1 to TRBJ1-1, with a weak D call TRBD1 (6 bases). This CDR3 contains 14 residues. Looked up from germline, CDR1 is MNHNS and CDR2 is SASEGT. Trimming left V 5 bases short and J 4 bases short, with 14 bases between. Written as DNA, the CDR3 is TGTGCCAGCAGTTTGGGGGGCCTGGGCACTGAAGCTTTCTTT. It encodes CASSLGGLGTEAFF.

This chain links TRBV6-5 with TRBJ2-2, with D perhaps matching TRBD1 or TRBD2 (5 bases each). The germline CDR1 and CDR2 sequences are MNHEY and SVGAGI. The CDR3 is 15 amino acids. Trimming pared 4 bases from V and 1 base from J, leaving 10 bases between. CDR3 sequence: CASSSPGQNTGELFF. CDR3 coding DNA: TGTGCCAGCAGTTCTCCGGGGCAGAACACCGGGGAGCTGTTTTTT.

This chain connects TRBV2 to TRBJ1-1; the D gene is possibly TRBD1 (6 bases). CDR1 is SNHLY, CDR2 FYNNEI, per germline. The CDR3 sequence is 15 residues long. The germline V and J ends were trimmed by 6 bases and 0 bases, with 14 bases remaining between them. The CDR3 sequence: CASRGPGTLNTEAFF. The CDR3 DNA reads TGTGCCAGCAGGGGTCCCGGGACATTGAACACTGAAGCTTTCTTT.

V and J are TRBV5-1 and TRBJ2-1; the match to TRBD1 covers 10 bases. CDR3 size: 18 residues. Unmatched junction bases numbered 18, after V lost 2 bases and J lost 10 bases. Germline V gene data show CDR1 as SGHRS and CDR2 as YFSETQ. The CDR3 DNA sequence: TGCGCCAGCAGCTTTTTAGGGACAGGGGAGCCCCTGGGACACGAGCAGTTCTTC. Amino acid sequence: CASSFLGTGEPLGHEQFF.

The chain employs TRBV6-5 and TRBJ2-1; TRBD2 might be the D (6 bases). CDR1 and CDR2 from the germline V gene are MNHEY and SVGAGI. The CDR3 loop spans 12 amino acids. Trimming took off 6 bases at V and 6 bases at J, with 9 bases between the two ends. Written as DNA, the CDR3 is TGTGCCAGCAGGGGACTCCCCAATGAGCAGTTCTTC. Its protein is CASRGLPNEQFF.

The genes are TRBV28 and TRBJ1-2; 8 bases are a match to TRBD1. The length of the CDR3 is 15 residues. Germline CDR1 MDHEN, CDR2 SYDVKM. The V and J ends lost 4 bases and 3 bases, in that order; junction bases with no gene match: 7. CDR3 loop: CASSSPGQVDYGYTF. In DNA form, the CDR3 reads TGTGCCAGCAGTTCTCCGGGACAGGTGGACTATGGCTACACCTTC.

The V gene is TRBV29-1, the J gene TRBJ2-7; D is ambiguous. V lost 5 bases to trimming and J lost 3 bases, with 14 bases between them. This CDR3 spans 13 amino acids. The germline gives CDR1 SQVTM, CDR2 ANQGSEA. DNA for the CDR3: TGCAGCGTTCAAGGGTCCCATATCTACGAGCAGTACTTC. Amino acid sequence: CSVQGSHIYEQYF.

The rearrangement joins TRBV7-6 to TRBJ2-5, with 11 bases matching TRBD1. V lost 0 bases and J lost 2; bases outside the gene matches: 5. The V gene's germline CDR1 is SGHVS and CDR2 FNYEAQ. The CDR3 is 17 amino acids. In DNA, the CDR3 is TGTGCCAGCAGCTTAGCGGCGGGGGACAGGGGGCAAGAGACCCAGTACTTC. Translation: CASSLAAGDRGQETQYF.

This chain links TRBV5-1 with TRBJ2-5; TRBD1 matches at 10 bases. Gene TRBJ2-7 matches the end of the DNA better, so the J call may be wrong. Germline CDR1 reads SGHRS; CDR2 reads YFSETQ. The CDR3 totals 15 residues. The CDR3 region is CASSSPGQGNYEQYF. The CDR3 DNA follows: TGCGCCAGCAGCTCGCCGGGACAGGGGAACTACGAGCAGTACTTC.